This is a list of T cell receptor beta chains from one sample in a study of vaccination and CD4 T cells after COVID-19. Antigen specificity for these receptors is unknown. TCRdb re-called the PCR reads with MiXCR, one entry per CDR3 protein. The data hold fewer than 20,000 distinct CDR3 sequences, with around 78% observed a single time. The sequences come from CD4+ T cells from blood, cultured in vitro, collected after SARS-CoV-2 vaccination. The receptors stem from a human donor who received a COVID-19 vaccine. The CDR3 runs from the conserved cysteine through the conserved F or W. D genes are given only for firm matches. Some rows have no size entry. The others give once, few or many, or a class for an expanded clone.

d_call: TRBD2; v_call: TRBV29-1; clone_size: .; j_call: TRBJ2-3; cdr3_nt: TGCAGCGTTGATGGTAGCGGGGGCACAGATACGCAGTATTTT; cdr3_aa: CSVDGSGGTDTQYF
d_call: .; v_call: TRBV7-9; clone_size: .; j_call: TRBJ1-2; cdr3_nt: TGCGCCAGCAGCTCTAAGATAGGGGGGAATGGCTACACCTTC; cdr3_aa: CASSSKIGGNGYTF
d_call: TRBD1; v_call: TRBV6-5; clone_size: .; j_call: TRBJ2-7; cdr3_nt: TGTGCCAGCAGTTACCAGGGACAGGGGATAAACGAGCAGTACTTC; cdr3_aa: CASSYQGQGINEQYF
d_call: TRBD2; v_call: TRBV5-5; clone_size: .; j_call: TRBJ2-3; cdr3_nt: TGTGCCAGCGGGAAAGCGGGGGGGGACGATACGCAGTATTTT; cdr3_aa: CASGKAGGDDTQYF
d_call: TRBD2; v_call: TRBV6-4; clone_size: .; j_call: TRBJ2-1; cdr3_nt: TGTGCCAGCAGCTACTCCTCGCGGGGGGGGCAGCACAATGAGCAGTTCTTC; cdr3_aa: CASSYSSRGGQHNEQFF
d_call: .; v_call: TRBV6-2/TRBV6-3; clone_size: .; j_call: TRBJ1-5; cdr3_nt: TGTGCCAGCAGTTCCGGGGTAGAGAGGCATTTT; cdr3_aa: CASSSGVERHF
d_call: .; v_call: TRBV30; clone_size: .; j_call: TRBJ1-4; cdr3_nt: TGTGCCTGGACTCATGGGTATGGGAGTGGAGATGAAAAACTGTTTTTT; cdr3_aa: CAWTHGYGSGDEKLFF
d_call: .; v_call: TRBV7-3; clone_size: .; j_call: TRBJ1-6; cdr3_nt: TGTGCCAGCAGCTTAAACCCAGGGATGAATTCACCCCTCCACTTT; cdr3_aa: CASSLNPGMNSPLHF
d_call: TRBD1; v_call: TRBV7-8; clone_size: .; j_call: TRBJ1-1; cdr3_nt: TGTGCCAGCAGCTTAGGGCGATTCAGAACAGGGGTCACTGAAGCTTTCTTT; cdr3_aa: CASSLGRFRTGVTEAFF
d_call: TRBD2; v_call: TRBV19; clone_size: once; j_call: TRBJ2-5; cdr3_nt: TGTGCCAGTAGTACGGGGGGGGGTCAAGAGACCCAGTACTTC; cdr3_aa: CASSTGGGQETQYF
d_call: TRBD1; v_call: TRBV20-1; clone_size: .; j_call: TRBJ2-7; cdr3_nt: TGCAGTGCTAGGGACAGGGTAAGCTCCTACGAGCAGTACTTC; cdr3_aa: CSARDRVSSYEQYF
d_call: TRBD1; v_call: TRBV20-1; clone_size: .; j_call: TRBJ1-1; cdr3_nt: TGCAGTGCTCTTGGGGACAGGGCGAACACTGAAGCTTTCTTT; cdr3_aa: CSALGDRANTEAFF
d_call: .; v_call: TRBV14; clone_size: .; j_call: TRBJ1-2; cdr3_nt: TGTGCCAGCAGCCCGACTCCGGGACTGAGGGGTGGCTACACCTTC; cdr3_aa: CASSPTPGLRGGYTF
d_call: .; v_call: TRBV7-6; clone_size: few; j_call: TRBJ2-5; cdr3_nt: TGTGCCAGCAGCTTTCAGCGGGAGACCCAGTACTTC; cdr3_aa: CASSFQRETQYF
d_call: .; v_call: TRBV20-1; clone_size: .; j_call: TRBJ2-1; cdr3_nt: TGCAGTGCTAGTGAGGGGGGCGAGGGCAATGAGCAGTTCTTC; cdr3_aa: CSASEGGEGNEQFF
d_call: .; v_call: TRBV6-1; clone_size: .; j_call: TRBJ2-5; cdr3_nt: TGTGCCAGCAGTACCAGGGTGGTAAGGACCCAGTACTTC; cdr3_aa: CASSTRVVRTQYF
d_call: .; v_call: TRBV6-2/TRBV6-3; clone_size: medium-sized; j_call: TRBJ2-1; cdr3_nt: TGTGCCAGCAGTCGCAATATTGGCCAGGGTGTCTCTGAGCAGTTCTTC; cdr3_aa: CASSRNIGQGVSEQFF
d_call: .; v_call: TRBV2; clone_size: .; j_call: TRBJ1-2; cdr3_nt: TGTGCCAGCAGGGGCGGGTTAAACTATGGCTACACCTTC; cdr3_aa: CASRGGLNYGYTF
d_call: .; v_call: TRBV7-6; clone_size: .; j_call: TRBJ1-2; cdr3_nt: TGTGCCAGCAGCCGGACAGAGTCTTATGGCTACACCTTC; cdr3_aa: CASSRTESYGYTF
d_call: .; v_call: TRBV19; clone_size: .; j_call: TRBJ1-1; cdr3_nt: .; cdr3_aa: CASSVGQGTKYFF
d_call: .; v_call: TRBV7-9; clone_size: .; j_call: TRBJ2-3; cdr3_nt: TGTGCCAGCAGTCTTAGGGGGGCAGGAGATACGCAGTATTTT; cdr3_aa: CASSLRGAGDTQYF
d_call: TRBD2; v_call: TRBV20-1; clone_size: .; j_call: TRBJ2-5; cdr3_nt: TGCAGTGCTAGATCCCTAGCGGGGGGGCAGTGGGAGACCCAGTACTTC; cdr3_aa: CSARSLAGGQWETQYF
d_call: .; v_call: TRBV7-2; clone_size: .; j_call: TRBJ2-3; cdr3_nt: TGTGCCAGCAGCTTAGCGCAAGCGCAGTATTTT; cdr3_aa: CASSLAQAQYF
d_call: .; v_call: TRBV5-4; clone_size: .; j_call: TRBJ2-2; cdr3_nt: TGTGCCAGCAGCCAAAGCACCGGGGAGCTGTTTTTT; cdr3_aa: CASSQSTGELFF
d_call: TRBD2; v_call: TRBV15; clone_size: once; j_call: TRBJ2-3; cdr3_nt: TGTGCCACCAGCAGAGAGGGCGGGGGTGAAGATACGCAGTATTTT; cdr3_aa: CATSREGGGEDTQYF
d_call: .; v_call: TRBV10-3; clone_size: .; j_call: TRBJ1-5; cdr3_nt: TGTGCCAGCAGTTACCAAAGACAGACATATAGCAATCAGCCCCAGCATTTT; cdr3_aa: CASSYQRQTYSNQPQHF
d_call: TRBD1; v_call: TRBV9; clone_size: .; j_call: TRBJ1-2; cdr3_nt: TGTGCCAGCAGCGTAGACCCGGGACAGGGGTCCGGTGGCTACACCTTC; cdr3_aa: CASSVDPGQGSGGYTF
d_call: .; v_call: TRBV6-1; clone_size: .; j_call: TRBJ2-3; cdr3_nt: TGTGCCAGCAGGCCCCCGGATATCACAGATACGCAGTATTTT; cdr3_aa: CASRPPDITDTQYF
d_call: .; v_call: TRBV10-1; clone_size: once; j_call: TRBJ1-5; cdr3_nt: TGCGCCAGCAGTGAGTGGCTCAGGGGCAATCAGCCCCAGCATTTT; cdr3_aa: CASSEWLRGNQPQHF
d_call: .; v_call: TRBV20-1; clone_size: few; j_call: TRBJ1-2; cdr3_nt: TGCAGTGCTAGAGATTCAGGGTATCTACGGAACTATGGCTACACCTTC; cdr3_aa: CSARDSGYLRNYGYTF
d_call: TRBD2; v_call: TRBV12-3/TRBV12-4; clone_size: .; j_call: TRBJ2-7; cdr3_nt: TGTGCCAGCAGCCAAACTCGACTAGCGGGGAGCTCCTACGAGCAGTACTTC; cdr3_aa: CASSQTRLAGSSYEQYF
d_call: TRBD1; v_call: TRBV20-1; clone_size: few; j_call: TRBJ1-6; cdr3_nt: TGCAGTGCCCTCCGACAGGGTAGGGGGTCACCCCTCCACTTT; cdr3_aa: CSALRQGRGSPLHF
d_call: .; v_call: TRBV19; clone_size: few; j_call: TRBJ2-3; cdr3_nt: TGTGCCAGTAGTATAGCGGATACGCAGTATTTT; cdr3_aa: CASSIADTQYF
d_call: .; v_call: TRBV6-1; clone_size: once; j_call: TRBJ2-7; cdr3_nt: TGTGCCAGCAGTCCTAATGCCGAGCAGTACTTC; cdr3_aa: CASSPNAEQYF
d_call: .; v_call: TRBV6-1; clone_size: .; j_call: TRBJ1-5; cdr3_nt: TGTGCCAGTCGAGGGGGCAATCAGCCCCAGCATTTT; cdr3_aa: CASRGGNQPQHF
d_call: .; v_call: TRBV6-1; clone_size: .; j_call: TRBJ2-5; cdr3_nt: TGTGCCAGCAGCCCCGAGCCTGTAGGGGCCTGGGAGACCCAGTACTTC; cdr3_aa: CASSPEPVGAWETQYF
d_call: TRBD1; v_call: TRBV15; clone_size: .; j_call: TRBJ1-5; cdr3_nt: TGTGCCACCAGCTGGAGGACAGGGGGCGGTCAGCCCCAGCATTTT; cdr3_aa: CATSWRTGGGQPQHF
d_call: .; v_call: TRBV7-9; clone_size: .; j_call: TRBJ1-5; cdr3_nt: TGTGCCAGCAGCAAACAGGGTCCCAATCAGCCCCAGCATTTT; cdr3_aa: CASSKQGPNQPQHF
d_call: TRBD1; v_call: TRBV7-2; clone_size: .; j_call: TRBJ1-1; cdr3_nt: TGTGCCAGCAGCCCCTACAGGGGGTCCACTGAAGCTTTCTTT; cdr3_aa: CASSPYRGSTEAFF
d_call: TRBD1; v_call: TRBV20-1; clone_size: .; j_call: TRBJ1-1; cdr3_nt: TGCAGTGCTATACGACAGGGGCCCATGAACACTGAAGCTTTCTTT; cdr3_aa: CSAIRQGPMNTEAFF
d_call: .; v_call: TRBV5-1; clone_size: .; j_call: TRBJ2-3; cdr3_nt: TGCGCCAGCAGCTTGGGCGGCTTCCGCACAGATACGCAGTATTTT; cdr3_aa: CASSLGGFRTDTQYF
d_call: .; v_call: TRBV5-1; clone_size: .; j_call: TRBJ2-2; cdr3_nt: TGCGCCAGCAGCTTGGCCGGGGCTTACACCGGGGAGCTGTTTTTT; cdr3_aa: CASSLAGAYTGELFF
d_call: TRBD1; v_call: TRBV6-5; clone_size: .; j_call: TRBJ1-6; cdr3_nt: TGTGCCAGCAGTTATTCTCGGGGGACAGGGGATTCACCCCTCCACTTT; cdr3_aa: CASSYSRGTGDSPLHF
d_call: .; v_call: TRBV6-5; clone_size: .; j_call: TRBJ1-3; cdr3_nt: TGTGCCAGCAGTTACGGACTGACGGGCTCTGGAAACACCATATATTTT; cdr3_aa: CASSYGLTGSGNTIYF
d_call: .; v_call: TRBV6-1; clone_size: .; j_call: TRBJ1-1; cdr3_nt: TGTGCCAGTGGACGGACGAACACTGAAGCTTTCTTT; cdr3_aa: CASGRTNTEAFF
d_call: TRBD2; v_call: TRBV19; clone_size: .; j_call: TRBJ2-5; cdr3_nt: TGTGCCAGTAGTATAGTAGGGGAGGGTCAAGAGACCCAGTACTTC; cdr3_aa: CASSIVGEGQETQYF
d_call: TRBD2; v_call: TRBV11-3; clone_size: .; j_call: TRBJ2-5; cdr3_nt: TGTGCCAGCAGCTTTCAAGGACTAGCGGGGCAAGAGACCCAGTACTTC; cdr3_aa: CASSFQGLAGQETQYF